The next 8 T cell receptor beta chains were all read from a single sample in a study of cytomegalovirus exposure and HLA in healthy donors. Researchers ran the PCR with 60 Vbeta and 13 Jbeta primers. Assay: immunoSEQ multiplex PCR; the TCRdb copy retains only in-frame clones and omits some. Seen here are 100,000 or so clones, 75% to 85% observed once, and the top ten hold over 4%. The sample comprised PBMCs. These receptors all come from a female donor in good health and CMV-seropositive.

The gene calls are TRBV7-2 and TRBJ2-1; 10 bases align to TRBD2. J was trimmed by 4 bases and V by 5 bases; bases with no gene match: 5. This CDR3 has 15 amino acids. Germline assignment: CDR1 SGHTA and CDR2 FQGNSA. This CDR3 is CASSPIAGGYNEQFF. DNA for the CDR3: TGTGCCAGCAGCCCAATAGCGGGGGGTTACAATGAGCAGTTCTTC.

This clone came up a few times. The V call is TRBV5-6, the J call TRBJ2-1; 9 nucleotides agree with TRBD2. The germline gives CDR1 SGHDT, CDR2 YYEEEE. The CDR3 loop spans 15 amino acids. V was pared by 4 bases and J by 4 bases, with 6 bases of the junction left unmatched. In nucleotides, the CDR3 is TGTGCCAGCAGCGTTCAGCGGGAGGTTTACAATGAGCAGTTCTTC. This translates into CASSVQREVYNEQFF.

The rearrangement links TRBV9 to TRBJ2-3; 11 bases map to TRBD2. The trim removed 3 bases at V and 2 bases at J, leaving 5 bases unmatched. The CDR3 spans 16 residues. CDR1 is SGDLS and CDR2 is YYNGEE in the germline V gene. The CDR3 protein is CASSGTSGGYTDTQYF. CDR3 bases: TGTGCCAGCAGCGGAACTAGCGGGGGCTACACAGATACGCAGTATTTT.

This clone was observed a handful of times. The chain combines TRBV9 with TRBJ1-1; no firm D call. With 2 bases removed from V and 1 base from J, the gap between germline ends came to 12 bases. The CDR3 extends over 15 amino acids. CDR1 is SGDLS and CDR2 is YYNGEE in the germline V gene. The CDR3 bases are TGTGCCAGCAGCGTCGGTAGAAACTCGAACACTGAAGCTTTCTTT. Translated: CASSVGRNSNTEAFF.

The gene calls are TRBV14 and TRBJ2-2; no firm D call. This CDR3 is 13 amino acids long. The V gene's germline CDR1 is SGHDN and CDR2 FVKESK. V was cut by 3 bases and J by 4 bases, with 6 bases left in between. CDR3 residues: CASSQEFTGELFF. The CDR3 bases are TGTGCCAGCAGCCAGGAGTTCACCGGGGAGCTGTTTTTT.

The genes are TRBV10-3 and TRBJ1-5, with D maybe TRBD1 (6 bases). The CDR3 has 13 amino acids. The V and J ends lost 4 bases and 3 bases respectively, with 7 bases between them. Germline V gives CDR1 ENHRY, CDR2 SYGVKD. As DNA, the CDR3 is TGTGCCATCAGTGGGACAGACAATCAGCCCCAGCATTTT. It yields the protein CAISGTDNQPQHF.

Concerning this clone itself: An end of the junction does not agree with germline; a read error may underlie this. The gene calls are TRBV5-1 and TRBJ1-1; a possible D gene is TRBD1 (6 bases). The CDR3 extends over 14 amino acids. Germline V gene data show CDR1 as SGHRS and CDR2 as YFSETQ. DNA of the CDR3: TGCGCCAGCAGCTTGGATGGGGGGGGCACTGAAGCTTTTTTT. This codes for CASSLDGGGTEAFF.

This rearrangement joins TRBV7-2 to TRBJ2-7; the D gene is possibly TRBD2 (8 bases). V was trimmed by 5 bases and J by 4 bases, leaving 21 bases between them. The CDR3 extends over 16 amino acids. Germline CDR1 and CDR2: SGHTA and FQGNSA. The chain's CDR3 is CASSREGAGTLYEQYF. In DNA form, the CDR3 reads TGTGCCAGCAGCCGGGAGGGGGCGGGGACACTATACGAGCAGTACTTC.